This T cell receptor (beta chain) is drawn from a study of T cells in Graves' hyperthyroidism and ophthalmopathy (dated by TCRdb to between 2019 and 2020). About the investigation overall: Peripheral blood samples were taken at initial diagnosis, before any treatment was given. In over five Graves' hyperthyroidism patients, the study also compared T-cell repertoires from thyroid tissue with T-cell repertoires from blood. Once sampling was done, hyperthyroidism patients were given methimazole at a starting dose of 30 mg daily, whereas ophthalmopathy patients were given high-dose intravenous methylprednisolone. Prospective prediction of ophthalmopathy was tested in an independent validation cohort consisting of some 19 hyperthyroidism patients and over 15 patients who later progressed to ophthalmopathy. According to the paper, TCR Vbeta CDR3 sequencing was carried out on more than 120 peripheral blood samples, which came from approximately 41 ophthalmopathy, roughly 75 hyperthyroidism and approximately 17 progressor patients. To identify TCR V-J signatures that set the groups apart, the researchers used a discovery cohort of approximately 98 patients, made up of some 41 with Graves' ophthalmopathy and 55 to 65 with stable Graves' hyperthyroidism. The 95 to 100 discovery patients were divided at random into training and test sets in a 7:3 ratio.

This clonotype was recorded many times. What antigen it recognizes has not been identified. Base-call qualities are not available, and no considerably larger clone is one nucleotide away. Stable Graves' hyperthyroidism was defined as the absence of progression to ophthalmopathy over 18 months of follow-up. Hyperthyroidism patients were newly diagnosed, with disease duration under 2 months, and aged 18 to 65 years. Any patient with an uncontrolled infection, another autoimmune disease, pregnancy or lactation was excluded. Diagnoses were established on the basis of clinical symptoms, serum thyroxine and TRAb, thyroid ultrasound, and orbital computed tomography. Ficoll-Paque density gradient centrifugation was used to isolate PBMCs from around 10 ml of fresh peripheral blood. Total RNA was extracted using Trizol reagent, and RNA quality was assessed on an Agilent 2100 Bioanalyzer. Taken from the germline V gene, the CDR1 and CDR2 loops are SGHNT and YENEEA. Trimming at the junction amounts to 7 bases on V and 1 base on J, and the germline ends lie 17 bases apart. Its CDR3 holds 16 amino acids, cysteine through phenylalanine. The only DNA kept is the CDR3, 48 bases in frame from the first base.

Findings and caveats that apply to the study as a whole: No statistical method was used to set the sample size in advance, and investigators knew the group allocation. In cross-validation, a model built on a 13 V-J signature told ophthalmopathy apart from stable hyperthyroidism with approximately 90% sensitivity and approximately 81% specificity, and in testing the same model reached 80%/75%. Most expanded thyroid clonotypes (frequency above 0.001) were also detected in blood, suggesting blood repertoires may reflect thyroid immune responses. In validation, the model predicted progression to ophthalmopathy a median of about 5.9 months before onset, with roughly 68% sensitivity and nearly 75% specificity.

The TCR beta CDR3 regions were amplified from RNA transcripts. The first round of RT-PCR for the TCR CDR3 was performed with the HTBI primer set and the Qiagen OneStep RT-PCR kit. A second multiplex PCR round built the libraries, followed by size selection and purification. Libraries were sequenced paired-end with 100 bp reads on an Illumina HiSeq2000. As for the original processing: Raw data were processed with SOAPnuke, discarding reads with adapters, uncalled bases, mean Phred below 15, or no exact constant-primer or identifier match. COPE v1.2.5 was used to merge high-quality paired reads, and clonotypes were defined as unique nucleotide sequences. MiTCR v1.1 was used to align clonotypes to the IMGT TRBV, TRBD and TRBJ reference segments. Analysis was restricted to V-J combinations with a frequency above 0.0001, which covered about 99% of repertoires. The TCS score was defined as F50 (clonal expansion) divided by E x V (chaos), with BLOSUM62-based TCRdist calculated between CDR3 peptides within each V-J. Welch's t-statistics and random forest reduced around 510 V-J features to 13, which were used in a naive Bayes classifier (R e1071). Clones were called with MiXCR by TCRdb after fastp trimmed the public reads at Q25, and only in-frame beta chains were retained. Each record represents a unique CDR3 protein, reported with the most common genes and DNA among its rows. The V and J calls come from TCRdb's annotation, not from the publication. This sample holds about 740,000 distinct CDR3 sequences; about 15% were observed only once. 9.5% to 13% of the sample goes to the ten largest clones.

The sequencing input was blood. The sequence joins TRBV11-3 to TRBJ2-4, with the D gene too uncertain to name. This TCR was recovered from a woman aged 18-30 years with Graves' hyperthyroidism. The DNA reads as follows: TGTGCCAGCACTTCCAACCTAGGGCTCGCCAAAAACATTCAGTACTTC. Its product reads: CASTSNLGLAKNIQYF.